These 14 T cell receptor beta chains share one sample of origin, sequenced in a study of blood T cell repertoires in COVID-19. Method: immunoSEQ multiplex PCR; TCRdb's copy keeps in-frame clones and lacks some. The table shows some 210,000 clones, with 84% occurring only once. The sequenced sample was peripheral blood. The receptors shown here come from a woman aged 70-85 years with active or convalescent COVID-19.

The rearrangement links TRBV2 to TRBJ2-7; 10 bases are a match to TRBD2. The CDR3 spans 17 residues. Per the germline V gene, CDR1 is SNHLY and CDR2 is FYNNEI. V was clipped by 3 bases and J by 3 bases; unmatched bases: 11. The DNA of the CDR3 is TGTGCCAGCAGTGATCCTAGCGGGAGATCCTTAGACTACGAGCAGTACTTC. It translates to CASSDPSGRSLDYEQYF.

This clone was found a few times. The rearrangement joins TRBV6-4 to TRBJ1-6, with D possibly being TRBD1 (6 bases). The length of the CDR3 is 20 residues. The V and J ends lost 2 bases and 7 bases respectively, with 27 bases between them. Per germline, CDR1 MRHNA and CDR2 SNTAGT. CDR3 protein: CASSDANLTNRVPSNSPLHF. CDR3 nucleotides: TGTGCCAGCAGTGACGCAAATCTAACGAACAGGGTTCCCTCCAATTCACCCCTCCACTTT.

The chain has TRBV6-5 and TRBJ2-2; D possibly corresponds to TRBD1 (6 bases). Trimming left V 6 bases short and J 5 bases short, with 13 bases between. The CDR3 runs to 14 residues. CDR1 MNHEY and CDR2 SVGAGI come from the germline V gene. The CDR3 loop is CASSRDTKTGELFF. Here the CDR3 DNA reads TGTGCCAGCAGCCGGGACACCAAAACCGGGGAGCTGTTTTTT.

V usage is TRBV18 and J usage is TRBJ1-1, with D uncertain. The V end was cut by 3 bases, the J end by 0 bases, with 8 bases between. This CDR3 spans 14 amino acids. The germline CDR1 and CDR2 sequences are KGHSH and LQKENI. CDR3 bases: TGTGCCAGCTCACCGACCACAGTGAACACTGAAGCTTTCTTT. This encodes CASSPTTVNTEAFF.

The J gene is TRBJ1-6, the V gene TRBV3-1 (or the pseudogene TRBV3-2), with D hard to call. Trimming shortened V by 5 bases and J by 0 bases, and 17 bases separated the two germline ends. The CDR3 has 18 amino acids. Germline assignment: CDR1 LGHDT and CDR2 YNNKEL (reference sequence). The CDR3 loop reads CASSERRGGSSYNSPLHF. The CDR3 DNA is TGTGCCAGCAGCGAGAGACGAGGAGGGAGCTCCTATAATTCACCCCTCCACTTT.

A single count supports this clone. The V gene is TRBV11-2, the J gene TRBJ2-7; 10 bases are a match to TRBD1. The J segment lost 9 bases and the V segment lost 5 bases, leaving 13 bases of the junction unmatched. There are 15 residues in the CDR3. The germline V gene encodes CDR1 SGHAT and CDR2 FQNNGV. The CDR3 coding sequence is TGTGCCAGCAGCCCGGGGACAGGGGCCTCCCTGGGGCAGTACTTC. It yields the protein CASSPGTGASLGQYF.

The rearrangement uses TRBV9 and TRBJ1-1; the D gene is possibly TRBD1 (5 bases). Trimming stripped 0 bases from V and 3 bases from J, with 24 bases between. Germline V gene data show CDR1 as SGDLS and CDR2 as YYNGEE. CDR3 size: 19 residues. CDR3 DNA: TGTGCCAGCAGCGTAGCGACGGGAGGGGCAGGCGGGGTAGACACTGAAGCTTTCTTT. Translated: CASSVATGGAGGVDTEAFF. Full variable domain (remainder filled in from reference TRBV9 and TRBJ1-1): DSGVTQTPKHLITATGQRVTLRCSPRSGDLSVYWYQQSLDQGLQFLIQYYNGEERAKGNILERFSAQQFPDLHSELNLSSLELGDSALYFCASSVATGGAGGVDTEAFFGQGTRLTVV.

This sequence joins TRBV24-1 and TRBJ2-1; D might be TRBD2 (6 bases). Trimming shortened V by 4 bases and J by 8 bases, and 20 bases separated the two germline ends. The CDR3 is 16 residues long. Germline values: CDR1 KGHDR, CDR2 SFDVKD. The CDR3 spells CATSDPARRDRYEQFF. The CDR3 region has the DNA TGTGCCACCAGTGACCCTGCTAGGCGGGATCGCTATGAGCAGTTCTTC.

The chain employs TRBV6-5 and TRBJ1-1, with D possibly matching TRBD1 (6 bases). Germline V gene data show CDR1 as MNHEY and CDR2 as SVGAGI. Trimming removed 4 bases at V and 3 bases at J, with 12 bases between. CDR3 length: 14 amino acids. The CDR3: CASSWQGKDTEAFF. The CDR3 DNA reads TGTGCCAGCAGTTGGCAGGGGAAGGACACTGAAGCTTTCTTT.

The chain carries TRBV15 and TRBJ2-1; D is possibly TRBD1 (5 bases). Germline V gene lookup returns CDR1 LNHNV and CDR2 YYDKDF (reference sequence). The V and J ends lost 0 bases and 8 bases respectively, with 8 bases between them. This CDR3 region has 13 residues. The CDR3 nucleotides read TGTGCCACCAGCAGAGATGAAGGGGATGAGCAGTTCTTC. Amino acids: CATSRDEGDEQFF.

The chain joins TRBV18 to TRBJ2-7; the match to TRBD1 covers 9 bases. Germline V gene sequence: CDR1 KGHSH, CDR2 LQKENI. There are 15 residues in the CDR3. Germline trimming cut 8 bases from V and 6 bases from J; bases unmatched to any gene: 14. DNA for the CDR3: TGTGCCAGCGGACCACGACAGGGGGGGCCAGCCGAGCAGTACTTC. Protein product: CASGPRQGGPAEQYF.

The chain links TRBV9 to TRBJ2-3; perhaps TRBD1 as D (6 bases). CDR1 is SGDLS and CDR2 is YYNGEE in the germline V gene. The CDR3 loop spans 14 amino acids. V gave up 1 base and J gave up 2 bases, with 8 bases separating them. The CDR3 coding sequence is TGTGCCAGCAGCGTACAGGGGATCACAGATACGCAGTATTTT. This sequence encodes CASSVQGITDTQYF.

The sample holds one count of this clone. V usage is TRBV2 and J usage is TRBJ1-2, with unresolved D. The germline V gene encodes CDR1 SNHLY and CDR2 FYNNEI. V was shortened by 7 bases and J by 0 bases, with 12 bases between the two germline ends. The CDR3 sequence is 14 residues long. In nucleotides, the CDR3 is TGTGCCAGCACCCGGGAATTAGCTAACTATGGCTACACCTTC. The encoded protein is CASTRELANYGYTF.

This chain links TRBV2 with TRBJ2-3; 7 bases fit TRBD2. This CDR3 comprises 16 residues. Trimming at V came to 3 bases and at J to 2 bases, leaving 8 bases not matched to a gene. CDR1 and CDR2 (germline): SNHLY, FYNNEI. In DNA, the CDR3 is TGTGCCAGCAGTGATGGGGCGGGAGAAATCACAGATACGCAGTATTTT. Encoded protein: CASSDGAGEITDTQYF.